Each of the 27 T cell receptor beta chains below was sequenced from the same sample in a study of T cell responses to AZD1222 COVID-19 vaccine. Method: immunoSEQ multiplex PCR; TCRdb's copy keeps in-frame clones and lacks some. The repertoire holds some 83,000 clones, with around 90% as singletons. The starting material was peripheral blood, obtained on day 0 of AZD1222 vaccination. The receptors were sampled from an adult in good health.

This rearrangement joins TRBV4-3 to TRBJ1-2; 7 positions match TRBD1. CDR1 is LGHNA and CDR2 is YSLEER in the germline V gene. Germline trimming cut 5 bases from V and 4 bases from J; bases unmatched to any gene: 7. The CDR3 totals 14 residues. The CDR3 is CASSGTGVGYGYTF. CDR3 nucleotides: TGCGCCAGCAGCGGAACAGGGGTTGGCTATGGCTACACCTTC.

The V and J genes are TRBV5-5 and TRBJ1-4, with 8 bases fitting TRBD1. The germline V gene encodes CDR1 SGHKS and CDR2 YYEKEE (reference sequence). After removal of 7 bases from V and 0 bases from J, the junction contained 5 bases not matched to a gene. This CDR3 has 15 amino acids. In DNA, the CDR3 is TGTGCCAGCTCGGACAGGGCCTCAACTAATGAAAAACTGTTTTTT. Its protein is CASSDRASTNEKLFF.

This clone showed up just a few times. The chain recombines TRBV23-1 with TRBJ1-6, with 10 positions matching TRBD1. TRBV23-1 belongs to the ORF category, with a function that is uncertain. The V gene end was trimmed by 3 bases and the J gene end by 6 bases; junction bases not matched to a gene: 8. The CDR3 totals 17 residues. CDR3 protein: CASSQESGQGTNSPLHF. The CDR3 nucleotides are TGCGCCAGCAGTCAGGAATCGGGACAGGGGACTAATTCACCCCTCCACTTT.

For the CDR3, the DNA is TGTGCCAGCAGCTTAGCACAGCCTTCCTCTGGAAACACCATATATTTT. This encodes CASSLAQPSSGNTIYF. V gene TRBV7-9 combines with J gene TRBJ1-3; D gene ambiguous. V was pared by 0 bases and J by 0 bases, with 9 bases between. This CDR3 spans 16 amino acids. Germline CDR1 is SEHNR and CDR2 is FQNEAQ (reference sequence).

J is TRBJ1-1 and V is TRBV7-9, with no clear D. Germline V gene data show CDR1 as SEHNR and CDR2 as FQNEAQ (reference sequence). V dropped 5 bases and J dropped 2 bases, with 3 bases sitting between them. The CDR3 has 11 amino acids. DNA for the CDR3: TGTGCCAGCAGCCAAAACACTGAAGCTTTCTTT. It encodes CASSQNTEAFF.

The chain carries TRBV19 and TRBJ2-3; weak D call: TRBD1 (5 bases). Trimming left V 4 bases short and J 0 bases short, with 8 bases between. Looked up from germline, CDR1 is LNHDA and CDR2 is SQIVND (reference sequence). This CDR3 is built from 14 residues. The CDR3 DNA follows: TGTGCCAGTAGTACGACAGTCAGCACAGATACGCAGTATTTT. Residues: CASSTTVSTDTQYF.

CDR3 sequence (DNA): TGTGCCAGCAGCTTGGGGCCGAGCTCCTATAATTCACCCCTCCACTTT. It yields the protein CASSLGPSSYNSPLHF. This rearrangement joins TRBV5-4 to TRBJ1-6, with D unclear. The CDR3 covers 16 residues. Germline V gene lookup returns CDR1 SGHNT and CDR2 YYREEE (reference sequence). V gave up 0 bases and J gave up 0 bases, with 7 bases separating them.

The genes are TRBV3-1 (or the pseudogene TRBV3-2) and TRBJ1-1; TRBD1 is a possible D gene (6 bases). V lost 2 bases, J lost 2 bases, and 12 bases lay in between. The CDR3 runs to 15 residues. Germline lookup yields CDR1 LGHDT and CDR2 YNNKEL (reference sequence). The CDR3 spells CASSQTRDKNTEAFF. The CDR3, as DNA: TGTGCCAGCAGCCAAACTCGGGACAAAAACACTGAAGCTTTCTTT.

V and J are TRBV7-6 and TRBJ2-5, with D unclear. This CDR3 has 15 residues. The germline V and J ends were trimmed by 5 bases and 4 bases, with 17 bases remaining between them. Germline V gene data show CDR1 as SGHVS and CDR2 as FNYEAQ. The CDR3 DNA follows: TGTGCCAGCAGCGTTGAGGCCCATCCACGAGAGACCCAGTACTTC. Its protein product is CASSVEAHPRETQYF.

V gene TRBV2 combines with J gene TRBJ1-2; D gene ambiguous. The CDR3 runs to 14 residues. The germline V gene encodes CDR1 SNHLY and CDR2 FYNNEI. Trimming cost V 4 bases and J 0 bases, with 9 bases left between them. The CDR3 spells CASSGQTANYGYTF. CDR3 sequence (DNA): TGTGCCAGCAGTGGGCAGACCGCTAACTATGGCTACACCTTC.

This clone was observed a few times. CDR3 region: CAWSGAPGGRGDTQYF. The CDR3, as DNA: TGTGCCTGGAGTGGTGCCCCAGGGGGCAGGGGAGATACGCAGTATTTT. V is TRBV30 and J is TRBJ2-3; 8 bases agree with TRBD1. The CDR3 consists of 16 residues. Germline V gene data show CDR1 as GTSNPN and CDR2 as SVGIG (reference sequence). After removal of 1 base from V and 5 bases from J, the junction contained 11 bases not matched to a gene.

The V call is TRBV5-1, the J call TRBJ1-2; weak D call: TRBD1 (6 bases). V dropped 7 bases and J dropped 3 bases, with 19 bases sitting between them. Germline CDR1 SGHRS, CDR2 YFSETQ. This CDR3 region has 15 residues. The chain's CDR3 is CASPIHTQGHYGYTF. The CDR3 DNA follows: TGCGCCAGCCCGATCCATACTCAGGGGCACTATGGCTACACCTTC.

The chain has TRBV7-9 and TRBJ1-3, with D hard to call. This CDR3 spans 14 amino acids. Per germline, CDR1 SEHNR and CDR2 FQNEAQ (reference sequence). V was shortened by 4 bases and J by 8 bases, with 15 bases between the two germline ends. The CDR3 sequence is CASSSPPREDTIYF. The CDR3, as DNA: TGTGCCAGCAGCTCCCCCCCGAGGGAAGACACCATATATTTT.

This clone was observed a few times. The J gene is TRBJ2-7, the V gene TRBV7-2; D might be TRBD1 or TRBD2, each matching 6 bases. Germline V gene data show CDR1 as SGHTA and CDR2 as FQGNSA. The germline V and J ends were trimmed by 5 bases and 7 bases, with 18 bases remaining between them. The CDR3 extends over 14 amino acids. The CDR3 spells CASSPGGPPREQYF. The CDR3 DNA follows: TGTGCCAGCAGCCCCGGGGGCCCCCCGCGAGAGCAGTACTTC.

The rearrangement uses TRBV28 and TRBJ1-2; 7 bases line up with TRBD1. Germline V gives CDR1 MDHEN, CDR2 SYDVKM. The CDR3 is 14 residues long. The ends lost 5 bases at V and 2 bases at J; junction bases unmatched: 5. The CDR3 DNA is TGTGCCAGCAGTCCCCACAGGGGAAACTATGGCTACACCTTC. Protein product: CASSPHRGNYGYTF.

The chain couples TRBV30 to TRBJ2-7, with D hard to call. The ends were cut back, 6 bases at V and 1 base at J, with 10 bases in the middle. This CDR3 is 12 amino acids long. Germline assignment: CDR1 GTSNPN and CDR2 SVGIG (reference sequence). CDR3 in DNA: TGTGCCTGCAACGGCCTTTCCTACGAGCAGTACTTC. Translating it yields CACNGLSYEQYF.

V usage is TRBV25-1 and J usage is TRBJ1-2; no firm D call. Germline loops: CDR1 MGHDK, CDR2 SYGVNS. This CDR3 has 13 amino acids. The germline V and J ends were trimmed by 6 bases and 8 bases, with 16 bases remaining between them. CDR3 residues: CASSAARYGGYTF. CDR3 bases: TGTGCCAGCAGCGCGGCGCGGTACGGAGGCTACACCTTC.

This chain uses TRBV5-5 with TRBJ1-1, with 12 positions matching TRBD1. This CDR3 spans 19 amino acids. After removal of 1 base from V and 5 bases from J, the junction contained 15 bases not matched to a gene. Germline CDR1 reads SGHKS; CDR2 reads YYEKEE (reference sequence). In nucleotides, the CDR3 is TGTGCCAGCAGCTTGATTTCCGGGACAGGGGGCGGCGCGGGGACTGAAGCTTTCTTT. It specifies CASSLISGTGGGAGTEAFF.

This rearrangement joins TRBV29-1 to TRBJ1-1; 7 bases agree with TRBD1. The V gene end was trimmed by 7 bases and the J gene end by 5 bases; junction bases not matched to a gene: 10. The CDR3 runs to 13 residues. Germline lookup yields CDR1 SQVTM and CDR2 ANQGSEA. This CDR3 reads CSGQGIGETEAFF. CDR3 DNA sequence: TGCAGCGGACAGGGAATTGGAGAAACTGAAGCTTTCTTT.

This clone came up once. The chain uses TRBV21-1 and TRBJ1-1. TRBV21-1 is a pseudogene locus. The CDR3 runs to 15 residues. The CDR3 loop reads CASSKEPGTDTEAFF. The CDR3, as DNA: TGTGCCAGCAGCAAAGAACCAGGGACGGACACTGAAGCTTTCTTT.

V usage is TRBV9 and J usage is TRBJ1-2; D not resolved. V dropped 3 bases and J dropped 5 bases, with 17 bases sitting between them. This CDR3 spans 15 amino acids. The V gene's germline CDR1 is SGDLS and CDR2 YYNGEE. The CDR3 spells CASSASGEGLYGYTF. The CDR3 DNA sequence: TGTGCCAGCAGCGCGAGTGGGGAAGGGTTGTATGGCTACACCTTC. Supplemented by reference TRBV9 and TRBJ1-2, the full variable domain reads DSGVTQTPKHLITATGQRVTLRCSPRSGDLSVYWYQQSLDQGLQFLIQYYNGEERAKGNILERFSAQQFPDLHSELNLSSLELGDSALYFCASSASGEGLYGYTFGSGTRLTVV.

This chain connects TRBV7-2 to TRBJ1-2, with D perhaps TRBD1 (5 bases). This CDR3 has 16 amino acids. The germline V gene has CDR1 SGHTA and CDR2 FQGNSA. Trimming stripped 0 bases from V and 5 bases from J, with 16 bases between. The CDR3 sequence is CASSLAIGRGGYGYTF. Here the CDR3 DNA reads TGTGCCAGCAGCTTAGCGATCGGGAGGGGAGGTTATGGCTACACCTTC.

The CDR3 DNA is TGTGCCAGCAGCCAGAGGGGGCAGGACATTCAGTACTTC. Protein: CASSQRGQDIQYF. The chain uses TRBV14 and TRBJ2-4, with TRBD1 matching 7 bases. J lost 8 bases, V lost 3 bases, and 4 bases had no gene match. CDR1 is SGHDN, CDR2 FVKESK, per germline. This CDR3 contains 13 residues.

DNA of the CDR3: TGTGCCAGCAGCTTAGGTTCCAATCAGCCCCAGCATTTT. It translates to CASSLGSNQPQHF. J is TRBJ1-5 and V is TRBV11-2; D gene ambiguous. Trimming removed 1 base at V and 3 bases at J, with 4 bases between. CDR3 length: 13 residues. Germline V CDR1 and CDR2: SGHAT, FQNNGV.

This clone showed up just a few times. This rearrangement joins TRBV19 to TRBJ2-2; D unresolved. The CDR3 has 12 amino acids. Trimming cost V 4 bases and J 4 bases, with 4 bases left between them. Per the germline V gene, CDR1 is LNHDA and CDR2 is SQIVND (reference sequence). CDR3 region: CASSRFTGELFF. The CDR3 DNA reads TGTGCCAGTAGTAGGTTCACCGGGGAGCTGTTTTTT.

Only a few counts were recorded for this clone. V and J are TRBV27 and TRBJ1-1; a possible D gene is TRBD1 (5 bases). Germline V gene lookup returns CDR1 MNHEY and CDR2 SMNVEV (reference sequence). The CDR3 consists of 14 residues. V was clipped by 2 bases and J by 4 bases, with 11 bases between them. The CDR3 coding sequence is TGTGCCAGCAGTTTACGGGCAGGGCTCACTGAAGCTTTCTTT. It codes for CASSLRAGLTEAFF.

The rearrangement joins TRBV6-2 or TRBV6-3 to TRBJ2-7; D may be TRBD1 (5 bases). The CDR3 is 13 amino acids. Germline CDR1 is MNHEY and CDR2 is SVGEGT. Trimming took off 0 bases at V and 2 bases at J, with 5 bases between the two ends. DNA of the CDR3: TGTGCCAGCAGTTACTCGGACACCTACGAGCAGTACTTC. Residues: CASSYSDTYEQYF.